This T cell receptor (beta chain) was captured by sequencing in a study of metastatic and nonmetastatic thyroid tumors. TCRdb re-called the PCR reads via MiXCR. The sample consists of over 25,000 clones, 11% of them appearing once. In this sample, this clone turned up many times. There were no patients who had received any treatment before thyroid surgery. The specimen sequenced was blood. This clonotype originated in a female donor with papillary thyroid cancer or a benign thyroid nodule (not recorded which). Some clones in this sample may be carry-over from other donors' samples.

DNA for the CDR3: TGTGCCAGCTCACCGTCCCAAGAGACCCAGTACTTC. Amino acid sequence: CASSPSQETQYF. This chain links TRBV18 with TRBJ2-5; D is uncertain. This CDR3 is 12 amino acids long. Trimming pared 3 bases from V and 1 base from J, leaving 3 bases between. From germline, CDR1 is KGHSH and CDR2 LQKENI.